This TCR beta chain derives from a study of cytomegalovirus exposure and HLA in healthy donors. General study points: The finding came from a later analysis; first-cohort TCR clusters tended to co-occur in the roughly 120 validation repertoires. The authors confirmed in vitro that a few CMV-associated chains were specific for CMV antigens.

About this clone itself: Its antigen is currently unknown.

Separate from the approximately 720-subject first cohort was the approximately 120-subject validation cohort, to which the donors belonged. Trimming removed 5 bases at V and 5 bases at J, with 5 bases between. CDR1 and CDR2 (germline): DFQATT, SNEGSKA (reference sequence). There are 10 residues in the CDR3. The assay was immunoSEQ multiplex PCR, and TCRdb's table has in-frame clones only and misses some. Here the sample spans about 250,000 clones, roughly 90% being singletons. This sequence joins TRBV20-1 and TRBJ2-3, with D uncertain. The clonotype originates from a man younger than 35 in good health and CMV-seropositive. The specimen was PBMCs. This CDR3 reads CSALRDTQYF. DNA of the CDR3: TGCAGTGCTCTCCGAGATACGCAGTATTTT.